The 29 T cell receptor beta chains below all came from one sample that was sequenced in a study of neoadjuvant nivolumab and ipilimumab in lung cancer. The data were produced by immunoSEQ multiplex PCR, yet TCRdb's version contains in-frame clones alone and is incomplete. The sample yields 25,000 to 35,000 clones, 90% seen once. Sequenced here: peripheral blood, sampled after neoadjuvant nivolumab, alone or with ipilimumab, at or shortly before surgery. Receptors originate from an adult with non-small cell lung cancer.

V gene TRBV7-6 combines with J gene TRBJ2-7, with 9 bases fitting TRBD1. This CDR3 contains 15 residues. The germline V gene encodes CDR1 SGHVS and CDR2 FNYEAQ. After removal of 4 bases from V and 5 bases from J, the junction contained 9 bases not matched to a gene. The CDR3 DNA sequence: TGTGCCAGCAGCTCCCGACAGGGGGGAAGTGACGAGCAGTACTTC. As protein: CASSSRQGGSDEQYF.

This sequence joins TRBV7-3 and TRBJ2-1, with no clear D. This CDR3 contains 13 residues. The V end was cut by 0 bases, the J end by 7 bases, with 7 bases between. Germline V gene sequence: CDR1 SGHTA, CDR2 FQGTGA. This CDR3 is CASSLTGRNEQFF. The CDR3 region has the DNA TGTGCCAGCAGCTTAACCGGCAGGAATGAGCAGTTCTTC.

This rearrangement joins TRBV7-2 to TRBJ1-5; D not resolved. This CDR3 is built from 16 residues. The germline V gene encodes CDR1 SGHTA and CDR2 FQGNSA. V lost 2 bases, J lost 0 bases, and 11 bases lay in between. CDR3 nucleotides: TGTGCCAGCAGCTTATATGCAGCCTCTAGCAATCAGCCCCAGCATTTT. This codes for CASSLYAASSNQPQHF.

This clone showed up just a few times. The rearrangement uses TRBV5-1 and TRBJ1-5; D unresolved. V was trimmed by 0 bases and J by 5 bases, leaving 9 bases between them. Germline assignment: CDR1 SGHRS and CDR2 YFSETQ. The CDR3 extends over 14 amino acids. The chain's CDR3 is CASSLAGSHQPQHF. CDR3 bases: TGCGCCAGCAGCTTGGCGGGGTCCCATCAGCCCCAGCATTTT.

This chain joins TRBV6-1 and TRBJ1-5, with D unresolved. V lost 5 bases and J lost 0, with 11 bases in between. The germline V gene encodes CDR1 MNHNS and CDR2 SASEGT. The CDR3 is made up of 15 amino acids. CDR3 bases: TGTGCCAGCAGTTGGGGTACAGCTAGCAATCAGCCCCAGCATTTT. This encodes CASSWGTASNQPQHF.

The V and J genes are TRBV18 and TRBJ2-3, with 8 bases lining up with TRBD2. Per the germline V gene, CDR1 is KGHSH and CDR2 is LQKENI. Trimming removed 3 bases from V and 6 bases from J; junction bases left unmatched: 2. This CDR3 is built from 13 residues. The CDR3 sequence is CASSPLAGDTQYF. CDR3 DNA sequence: TGTGCCAGCTCACCCTTAGCGGGGGATACGCAGTATTTT.

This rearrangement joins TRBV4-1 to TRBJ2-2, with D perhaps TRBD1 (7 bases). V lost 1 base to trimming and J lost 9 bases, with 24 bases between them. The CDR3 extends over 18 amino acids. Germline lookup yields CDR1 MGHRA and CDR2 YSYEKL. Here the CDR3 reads CASSQGTRGARGWRELFF. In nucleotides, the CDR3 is TGCGCCAGCAGCCAAGGGACCAGGGGGGCTCGTGGTTGGAGGGAGCTGTTTTTT.

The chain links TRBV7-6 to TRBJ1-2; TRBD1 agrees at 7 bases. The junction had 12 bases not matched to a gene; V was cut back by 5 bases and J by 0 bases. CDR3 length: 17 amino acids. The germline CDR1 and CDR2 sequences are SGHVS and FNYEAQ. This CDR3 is CASSNNRGRLTNYGYTF. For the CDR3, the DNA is TGTGCCAGCAGCAACAACAGGGGAAGGTTGACTAACTATGGCTACACCTTC.

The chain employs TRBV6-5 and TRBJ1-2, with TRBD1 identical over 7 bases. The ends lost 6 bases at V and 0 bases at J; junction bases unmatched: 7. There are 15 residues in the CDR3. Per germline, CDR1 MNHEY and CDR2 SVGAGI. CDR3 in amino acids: CASSLTGTANYGYTF. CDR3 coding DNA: TGTGCCAGCAGCTTAACCGGGACAGCTAACTATGGCTACACCTTC.

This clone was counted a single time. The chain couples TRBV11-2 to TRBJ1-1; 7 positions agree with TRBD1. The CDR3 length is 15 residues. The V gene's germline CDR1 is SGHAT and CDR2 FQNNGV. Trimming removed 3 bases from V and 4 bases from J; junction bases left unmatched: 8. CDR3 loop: CASSFSGGTGTEAFF. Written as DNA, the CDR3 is TGTGCCAGCAGCTTTTCAGGGGGAACGGGCACTGAAGCTTTCTTT.

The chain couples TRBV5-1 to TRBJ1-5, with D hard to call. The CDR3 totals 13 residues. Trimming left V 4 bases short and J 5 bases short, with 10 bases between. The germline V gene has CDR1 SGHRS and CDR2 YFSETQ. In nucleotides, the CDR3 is TGCGCCAGCAGCGCCTCACCTTATCAGCCCCAGCATTTT. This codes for CASSASPYQPQHF.

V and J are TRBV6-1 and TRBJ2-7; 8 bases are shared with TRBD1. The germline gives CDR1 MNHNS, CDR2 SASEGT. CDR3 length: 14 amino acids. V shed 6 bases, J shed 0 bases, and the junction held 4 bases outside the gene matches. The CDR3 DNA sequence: TGTGCCAGCAGGGGACAGGTTTCCTCCTACGAGCAGTACTTC. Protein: CASRGQVSSYEQYF.

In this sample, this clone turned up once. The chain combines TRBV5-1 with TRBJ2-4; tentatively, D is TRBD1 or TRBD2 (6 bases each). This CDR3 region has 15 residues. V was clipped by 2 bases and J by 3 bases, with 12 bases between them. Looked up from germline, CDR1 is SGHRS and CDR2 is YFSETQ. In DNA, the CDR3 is TGCGCCAGCAGCTTCACGGGGGCGGACAAAAACATTCAGTACTTC. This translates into CASSFTGADKNIQYF.

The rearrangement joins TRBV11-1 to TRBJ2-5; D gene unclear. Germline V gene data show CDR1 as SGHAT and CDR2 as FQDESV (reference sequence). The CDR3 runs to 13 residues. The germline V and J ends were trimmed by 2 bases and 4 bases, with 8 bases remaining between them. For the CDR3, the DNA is TGTGCCAGCAGCTTAAGAAGTGCAGAGACCCAGTACTTC. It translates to CASSLRSAETQYF.

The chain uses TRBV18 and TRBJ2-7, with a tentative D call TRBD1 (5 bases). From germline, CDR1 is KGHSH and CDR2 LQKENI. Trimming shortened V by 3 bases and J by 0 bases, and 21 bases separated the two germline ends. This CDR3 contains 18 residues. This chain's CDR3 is CASSPNAIGALGSYEQYF. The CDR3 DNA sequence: TGTGCCAGCTCACCCAATGCGATAGGGGCTCTTGGCTCCTACGAGCAGTACTTC.

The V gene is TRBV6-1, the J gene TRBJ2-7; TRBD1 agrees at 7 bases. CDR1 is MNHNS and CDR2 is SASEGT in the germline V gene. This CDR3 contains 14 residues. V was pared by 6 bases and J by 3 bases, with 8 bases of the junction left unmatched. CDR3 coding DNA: TGTGCCAGCAGAGAAAGGACAGGTGGCTACGAGCAGTACTTC. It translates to CASRERTGGYEQYF.

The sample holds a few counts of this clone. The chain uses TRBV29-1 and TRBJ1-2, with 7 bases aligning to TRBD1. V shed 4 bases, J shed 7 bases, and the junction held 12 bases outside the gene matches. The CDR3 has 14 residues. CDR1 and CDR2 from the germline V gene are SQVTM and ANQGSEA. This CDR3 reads CSVAGEQGKSGYTF. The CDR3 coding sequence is TGCAGCGTTGCGGGAGAACAGGGGAAGTCTGGCTACACCTTC.

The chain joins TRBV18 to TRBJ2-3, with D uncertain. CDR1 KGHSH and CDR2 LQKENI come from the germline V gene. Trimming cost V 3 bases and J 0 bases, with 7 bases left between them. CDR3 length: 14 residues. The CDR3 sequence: CASSPPASTDTQYF. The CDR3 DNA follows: TGTGCCAGCTCACCGCCCGCTAGCACAGATACGCAGTATTTT.

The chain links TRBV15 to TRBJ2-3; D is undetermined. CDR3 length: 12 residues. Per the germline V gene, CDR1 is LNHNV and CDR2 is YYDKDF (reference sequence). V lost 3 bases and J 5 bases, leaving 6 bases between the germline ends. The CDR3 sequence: CATSSLGDTQYF. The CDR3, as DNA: TGTGCCACCAGCAGTTTAGGAGATACGCAGTATTTT.

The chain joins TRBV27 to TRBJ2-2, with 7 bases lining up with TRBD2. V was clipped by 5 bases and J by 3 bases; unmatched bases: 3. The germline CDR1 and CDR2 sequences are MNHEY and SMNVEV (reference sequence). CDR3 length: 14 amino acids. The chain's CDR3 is CASSPLAYTGELFF. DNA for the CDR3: TGTGCCAGCAGTCCACTAGCGTACACCGGGGAGCTGTTTTTT.

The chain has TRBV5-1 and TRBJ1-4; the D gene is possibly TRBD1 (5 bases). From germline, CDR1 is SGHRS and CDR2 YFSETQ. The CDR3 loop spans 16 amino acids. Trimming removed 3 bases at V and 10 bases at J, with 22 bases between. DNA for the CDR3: TGCGCCAGCAGCTATACCGGGACTTTCGATAGAGGAAAACTGTTTTTT. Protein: CASSYTGTFDRGKLFF.

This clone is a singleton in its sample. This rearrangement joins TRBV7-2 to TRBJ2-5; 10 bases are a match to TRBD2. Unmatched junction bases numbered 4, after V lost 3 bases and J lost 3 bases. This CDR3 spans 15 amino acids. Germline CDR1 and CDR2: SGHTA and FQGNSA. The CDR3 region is CASSFRLAGEETQYF. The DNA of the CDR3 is TGTGCCAGCAGCTTCCGGCTAGCGGGGGAAGAGACCCAGTACTTC.

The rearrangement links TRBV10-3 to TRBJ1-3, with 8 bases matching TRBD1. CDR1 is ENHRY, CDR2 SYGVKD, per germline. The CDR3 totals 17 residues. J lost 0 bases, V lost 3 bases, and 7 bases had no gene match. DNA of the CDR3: TGTGCCATCAGTGACTTGACAGGGGCGAGCTCTGGAAACACCATATATTTT. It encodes CAISDLTGASSGNTIYF.

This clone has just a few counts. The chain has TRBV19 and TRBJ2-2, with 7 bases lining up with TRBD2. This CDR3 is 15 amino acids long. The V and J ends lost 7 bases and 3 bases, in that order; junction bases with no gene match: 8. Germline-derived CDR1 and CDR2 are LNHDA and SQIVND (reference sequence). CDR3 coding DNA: TGTGCCAGTAACGCATGGGGGGGAGACACCGGGGAGCTGTTTTTT. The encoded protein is CASNAWGGDTGELFF.

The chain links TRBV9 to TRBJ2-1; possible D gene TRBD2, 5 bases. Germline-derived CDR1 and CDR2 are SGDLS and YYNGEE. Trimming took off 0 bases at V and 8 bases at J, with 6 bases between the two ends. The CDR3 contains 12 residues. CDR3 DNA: TGTGCCAGCAGCGTAGGGGAGCATGAGCAGTTCTTC. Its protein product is CASSVGEHEQFF.

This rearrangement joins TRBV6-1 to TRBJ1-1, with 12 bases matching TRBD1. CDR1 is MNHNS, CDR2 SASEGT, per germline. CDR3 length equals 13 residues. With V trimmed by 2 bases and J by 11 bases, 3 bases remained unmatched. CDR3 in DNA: TGTGCCAGCAGTGAACGGGACAGGGGGCCGGCTTTCTTT. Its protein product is CASSERDRGPAFF.

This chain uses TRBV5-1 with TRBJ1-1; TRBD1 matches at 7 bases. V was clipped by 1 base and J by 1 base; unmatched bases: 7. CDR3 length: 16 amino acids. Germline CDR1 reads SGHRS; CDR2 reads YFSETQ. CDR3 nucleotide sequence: TGCGCCAGCAGCTTGATGACAGGGAGTGGGAACACTGAAGCTTTCTTT. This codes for CASSLMTGSGNTEAFF.

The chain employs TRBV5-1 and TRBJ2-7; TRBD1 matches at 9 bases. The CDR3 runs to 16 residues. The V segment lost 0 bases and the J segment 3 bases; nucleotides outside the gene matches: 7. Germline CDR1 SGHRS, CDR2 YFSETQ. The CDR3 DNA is TGCGCCAGCAGCTTGGGGGCCCCGGGACAGGGCTACGAGCAGTACTTC. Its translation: CASSLGAPGQGYEQYF.

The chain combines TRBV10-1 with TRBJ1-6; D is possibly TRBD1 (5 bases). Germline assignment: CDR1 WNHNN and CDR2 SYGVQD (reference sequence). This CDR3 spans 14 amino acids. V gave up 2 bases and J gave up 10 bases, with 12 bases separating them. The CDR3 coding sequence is TGCGCCAGCAGTGAGCTACGGGGGGTCTCACCCCTCCACTTT. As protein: CASSELRGVSPLHF.